Each of the 19 T cell receptor beta chains below was sequenced from the same sample in a study of blood T cell repertoires in COVID-19. Clones were read by immunoSEQ multiplex PCR, and TCRdb kept only the in-frame ones, dropping some. This repertoire shows 200,000 to 250,000 clones, 70% to 85% found once; its top ten account for 9.5% to 10%. The specimen was peripheral blood. These receptors came from a man between 45 and 60 years old with active or convalescent COVID-19.

The chain is built from TRBV6-6 and TRBJ2-1; no clear D gene. CDR1 and CDR2 (germline): MNHNY, SVGAGI (reference sequence). V lost 8 bases, J lost 10 bases, and 15 bases lay in between. The CDR3 extends over 12 amino acids. The CDR3 sequence is CASSSRLYEQFF. The CDR3 bases are TGTGCCAGCTCCTCCAGGCTTTACGAGCAGTTCTTC.

This chain links TRBV5-1 with TRBJ1-4; 9 bases align to TRBD1. The germline CDR1 and CDR2 sequences are SGHRS and YFSETQ. The CDR3 is 16 amino acids. V lost 1 base and J lost 7; bases outside the gene matches: 8. As DNA, the CDR3 is TGCGCCAGCAGCTTGAAAACAGGGGGCGCGGGTGAAAAACTGTTTTTT. It translates to CASSLKTGGAGEKLFF.

This clone was seen just once. This chain links TRBV7-2 with TRBJ2-3; D is possibly TRBD2 (6 bases). Germline values: CDR1 SGHTA, CDR2 FQGNSA. Trimming stripped 3 bases from V and 1 base from J, with 17 bases between. The CDR3 contains 17 residues. CDR3 amino acids: CASSLVGGATRTDTQYF. The CDR3 nucleotides are TGTGCCAGCAGCTTGGTTGGCGGGGCCACTCGCACAGATACGCAGTATTTT. Complete variable domain (other parts from reference TRBV7-2 and TRBJ2-3): GAGVSQSPSNKVTEKGKDVELRCDPISGHTALYWYRQSLGQGLEFLIYFQGNSAPDKSGLPSDRFSAERTGGSVSTLTIQRTQQEDSAVYLCASSLVGGATRTDTQYFGPGTRLTVL.

This clone was detected a few times. This chain connects TRBV6-5 to TRBJ1-2; D unclear. The CDR3 extends over 15 amino acids. Per the germline V gene, CDR1 is MNHEY and CDR2 is SVGAGI. The ends were cut back, 6 bases at V and 8 bases at J, with 22 bases in the middle. The CDR3, as DNA: TGTGCCAGCAGGCCCCAGGAGTTCGGGGTTTCGGGCTACACCTTC. It yields the protein CASRPQEFGVSGYTF.

In its sample, this clone was seen once. This sequence joins TRBV7-2 and TRBJ2-3; D remains ambiguous. CDR3 length equals 14 residues. V lost 3 bases, J lost 3 bases, and 10 bases lay in between. In germline, CDR1 is SGHTA, CDR2 FQGNSA. The CDR3 region is CASSFNRGTDTQYF. The CDR3 DNA is TGTGCCAGCAGCTTTAATAGAGGAACAGATACGCAGTATTTT.

The rearrangement joins TRBV7-3 to TRBJ2-5, with a possible D match to TRBD1 (6 bases). Deletions cut 5 bases from V and 5 bases from J, with 18 bases between. The germline CDR1 and CDR2 sequences are SGHTA and FQGTGA. This CDR3 is 15 amino acids long. The CDR3 sequence: CASSLSSGDGETQYF. The CDR3 region has the DNA TGTGCCAGCAGCCTCTCCTCAGGGGACGGGGAGACCCAGTACTTC.

This chain joins TRBV20-1 and TRBJ2-5, with D possibly being TRBD1 (6 bases). Germline CDR1 and CDR2: DFQATT and SNEGSKA (reference sequence). The CDR3 is made up of 12 amino acids. V was cut by 3 bases and J by 2 bases, with 7 bases left in between. CDR3 coding DNA: TGCAGTGCTAGTGACAGGCAAGAGACCCAGTACTTC. It is translated as CSASDRQETQYF.

This chain links TRBV2 with TRBJ2-3, with TRBD1 matching 7 bases. Germline CDR1 SNHLY, CDR2 FYNNEI. The CDR3 length is 13 residues. The V gene end was trimmed by 8 bases and the J gene end by 3 bases; junction bases not matched to a gene: 5. In nucleotides, the CDR3 is TGTGCCAGCCAGGGACAGAGAACAGATACGCAGTATTTT. This translates into CASQGQRTDTQYF. The full variable domain, in which reference TRBV2 and TRBJ2-3 provide the parts outside the CDR3, is EPEVTQTPSHQVTQMGQEVILRCVPISNHLYFYWYRQILGQKVEFLVSFYNNEISEKSEIFDDQFSVERPDGSNFTLKIRSTKLEDSAMYFCASQGQRTDTQYFGPGTRLTVL.

The CDR3 DNA follows: TGTGCCAGCAGCCGAATCCGGGGTACGAGAAACTATGGCTACACCTTC. Translating it yields CASSRIRGTRNYGYTF. The rearrangement links TRBV9 to TRBJ1-2; D gene unclear. The CDR3 consists of 16 residues. Germline lookup yields CDR1 SGDLS and CDR2 YYNGEE. The ends were cut back, 4 bases at V and 2 bases at J, with 18 bases in the middle.

This chain uses TRBV7-9 with TRBJ2-4; D is possibly TRBD2 (6 bases). The V end was cut by 1 base, the J end by 9 bases, with 16 bases between. The CDR3 covers 15 residues. Germline assignment: CDR1 SEHNR and CDR2 FQNEAQ (reference sequence). The CDR3 spells CASSLDGGGKGIQYF. Written as DNA, the CDR3 is TGTGCCAGCAGCTTAGACGGGGGAGGCAAAGGCATTCAGTACTTC.

The chain recombines TRBV18 with TRBJ1-5, with 7 bases fitting TRBD1. This CDR3 spans 18 amino acids. Germline assignment: CDR1 KGHSH and CDR2 LQKENI. Trimming cost V 2 bases and J 0 bases; bases outside gene matches: 10. CDR3: CASSPYRAGGNSNQPQHF. CDR3 nucleotides: TGTGCCAGCTCACCATACCGGGCAGGGGGAAATAGCAATCAGCCCCAGCATTTT.

The chain uses TRBV4-2 and TRBJ1-1, with D maybe TRBD1 (5 bases). The V and J ends lost 1 base and 3 bases respectively, with 15 bases between them. This CDR3 has 16 amino acids. CDR1 LGHNA and CDR2 YNFKEQ come from the germline V gene. The CDR3 sequence: CASSQVFSEGDTEAFF. For the CDR3, the DNA is TGTGCCAGCAGCCAAGTATTTTCGGAAGGGGACACTGAAGCTTTCTTT.

The V and J genes are TRBV6-5 and TRBJ2-7; TRBD2 might be the D (6 bases). Trimming cost V 2 bases and J 1 base, with 12 bases left between them. Germline CDR1 and CDR2: MNHEY and SVGAGI. CDR3 size: 15 residues. DNA for the CDR3: TGTGCCAGCAGTTACGAGGTCGGGGGTTCCTACGAGCAGTACGTC. This sequence encodes CASSYEVGGSYEQYV.

V gene TRBV5-1 combines with J gene TRBJ2-7; no clear D gene. V lost 2 bases and J 4 bases, leaving 10 bases between the germline ends. CDR1 and CDR2 from the germline V gene are SGHRS and YFSETQ. The CDR3 runs to 13 residues. CDR3 nucleotides: TGCGCCAGCAGCTTCACTACCCCATACGAGCAGTACTTC. It encodes CASSFTTPYEQYF.

This clone has at least ten counts. The chain has TRBV10-3 and TRBJ1-1; TRBD1 is a possible D gene (5 bases). The CDR3 has 14 amino acids. In germline, CDR1 is ENHRY, CDR2 SYGVKD. Trimming took off 3 bases at V and 7 bases at J, with 15 bases between the two ends. CDR3 nucleotide sequence: TGTGCCATCAGTGAAACGGGGGGAAGGGGTGAAGCTTTCTTT. Translation: CAISETGGRGEAFF.

The chain carries TRBV7-2 and TRBJ2-5; 12 bases agree with TRBD2. Looked up from germline, CDR1 is SGHTA and CDR2 is FQGNSA. V shed 1 base and J 5 bases; nucleotides not matched to a gene: 8. This CDR3 is built from 17 residues. As DNA, the CDR3 is TGTGCCAGCAGCTTAGGGAGACTAGCGGGGGTCGGGGAGACCCAGTACTTC. This gives the protein CASSLGRLAGVGETQYF.

The chain joins TRBV19 to TRBJ1-6; D uncertain. The germline V and J ends were trimmed by 5 bases and 10 bases, with 15 bases remaining between them. CDR3 length equals 14 residues. Germline V gene sequence: CDR1 LNHDA, CDR2 SQIVND (reference sequence). CDR3 DNA sequence: TGTGCCAGTAGTGACAAGGTCACCCGCTCACCCCTCCACTTT. It encodes CASSDKVTRSPLHF.

J is TRBJ2-7 and V is TRBV6-6; TRBD1 aligns across 9 bases. Germline CDR1 is MNHNY and CDR2 is SVGAGI (reference sequence). CDR3 length: 14 residues. Unmatched junction bases numbered 8, after V lost 6 bases and J lost 5 bases. CDR3 nucleotide sequence: TGTGCCAGCAGCCCCTTGGACAGGGGCCACGAGCAGTACGTC. Translating it yields CASSPLDRGHEQYV.

CDR3 in amino acids: CASSPGQGYTF. The CDR3 bases are TGTGCCAGCAGCCCTGGACAGGGCTACACCTTC. The chain recombines TRBV11-2 with TRBJ1-2; weak D call: TRBD1 (6 bases). Germline V gives CDR1 SGHAT, CDR2 FQNNGV. Trimming stripped 5 bases from V and 8 bases from J, with 9 bases between. This CDR3 spans 11 amino acids. Full variable domain (outside the CDR3, taken from reference TRBV11-2 and TRBJ1-2): EAGVAQSPRYKIIEKRQSVAFWCNPISGHATLYWYQQILGQGPKLLIQFQNNGVVDDSQLPKDRFSAERLKGVDSTLKIQPAKLEDSAVYLCASSPGQGYTFGSGTRLTVV.